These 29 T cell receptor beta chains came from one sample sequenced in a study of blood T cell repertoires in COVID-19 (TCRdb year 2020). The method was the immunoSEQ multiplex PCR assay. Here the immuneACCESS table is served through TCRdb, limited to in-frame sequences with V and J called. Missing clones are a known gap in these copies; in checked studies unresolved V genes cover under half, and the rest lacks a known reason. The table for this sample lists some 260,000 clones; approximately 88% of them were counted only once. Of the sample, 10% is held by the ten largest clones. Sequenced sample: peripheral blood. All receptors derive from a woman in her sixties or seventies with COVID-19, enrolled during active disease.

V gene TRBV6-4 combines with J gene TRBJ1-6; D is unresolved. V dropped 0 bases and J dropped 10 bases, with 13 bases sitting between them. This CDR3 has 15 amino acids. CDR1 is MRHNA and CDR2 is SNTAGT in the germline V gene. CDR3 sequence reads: CASSDSVSVQSPLHF. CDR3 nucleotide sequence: TGTGCCAGCAGTGACTCGGTCAGCGTTCAATCACCCCTCCACTTT.

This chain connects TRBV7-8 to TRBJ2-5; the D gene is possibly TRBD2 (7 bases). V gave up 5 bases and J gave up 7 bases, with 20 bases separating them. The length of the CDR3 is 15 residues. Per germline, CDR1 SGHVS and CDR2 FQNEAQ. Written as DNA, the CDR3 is TGTGCCAGCAGCCTAGAAGCTAGGAGGGGGGGGACCCAGTACTTC. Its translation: CASSLEARRGGTQYF.

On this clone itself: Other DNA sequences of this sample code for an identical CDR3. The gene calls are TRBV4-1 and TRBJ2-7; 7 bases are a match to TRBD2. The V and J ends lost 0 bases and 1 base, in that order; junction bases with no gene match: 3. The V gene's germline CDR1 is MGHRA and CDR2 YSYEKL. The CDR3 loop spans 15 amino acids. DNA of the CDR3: TGCGCCAGCAGCCAAGAGGCCGGGGGGTCCTACGAGCAGTACTTC. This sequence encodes CASSQEAGGSYEQYF.

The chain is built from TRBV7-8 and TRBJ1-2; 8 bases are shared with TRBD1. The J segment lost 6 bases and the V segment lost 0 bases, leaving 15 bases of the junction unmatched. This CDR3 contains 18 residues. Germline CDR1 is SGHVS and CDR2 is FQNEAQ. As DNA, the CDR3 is TGTGCCAGCAGCTTAGCGAGTATGTCAGGGGGCGCTTATAATGGCTACACCTTC. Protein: CASSLASMSGGAYNGYTF.

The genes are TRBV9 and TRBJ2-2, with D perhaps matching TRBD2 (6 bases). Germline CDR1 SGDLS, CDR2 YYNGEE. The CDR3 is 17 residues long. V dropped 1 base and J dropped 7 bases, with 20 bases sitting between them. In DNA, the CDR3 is TGTGCCAGCAGCGTATCCCCCTTACTAGAGGGAGGCGGGGAGCTGTTTTTT. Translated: CASSVSPLLEGGGELFF. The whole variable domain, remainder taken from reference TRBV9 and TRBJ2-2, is DSGVTQTPKHLITATGQRVTLRCSPRSGDLSVYWYQQSLDQGLQFLIQYYNGEERAKGNILERFSAQQFPDLHSELNLSSLELGDSALYFCASSVSPLLEGGGELFFGEGSRLTVL.

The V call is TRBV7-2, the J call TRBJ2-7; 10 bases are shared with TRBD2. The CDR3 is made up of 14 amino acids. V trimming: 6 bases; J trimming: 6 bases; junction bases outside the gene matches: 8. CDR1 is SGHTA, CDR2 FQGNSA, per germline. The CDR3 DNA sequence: TGTGCCAGCAGACAAGCGGGAGGGTTCAGCGAGCAGTACTTC. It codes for CASRQAGGFSEQYF.

Written as DNA, the CDR3 is TGTGCCAGCAGTAGACAGGGCGCAAACACAGATACGCAGTATTTT. Its translation is CASSRQGANTDTQYF. The rearrangement links TRBV5-8 to TRBJ2-3; 7 nucleotides match TRBD1. Germline V gives CDR1 SGHTS, CDR2 YDEGEE. This CDR3 has 15 residues. The ends lost 5 bases at V and 2 bases at J; junction bases unmatched: 8.

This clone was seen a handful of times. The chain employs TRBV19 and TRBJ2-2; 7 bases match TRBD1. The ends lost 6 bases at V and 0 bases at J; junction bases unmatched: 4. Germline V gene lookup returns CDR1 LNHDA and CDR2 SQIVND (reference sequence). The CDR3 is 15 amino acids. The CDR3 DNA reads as TGTGCCAGTAGGCGGACAGGAACGAACACCGGGGAGCTGTTTTTT. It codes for CASRRTGTNTGELFF.

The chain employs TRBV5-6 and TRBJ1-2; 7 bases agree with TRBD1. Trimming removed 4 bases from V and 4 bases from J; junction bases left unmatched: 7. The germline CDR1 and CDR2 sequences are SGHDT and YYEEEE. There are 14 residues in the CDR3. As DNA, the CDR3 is TGTGCCAGCAGCCCCGGACAGGCCCTCTATGGCTACACCTTC. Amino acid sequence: CASSPGQALYGYTF.

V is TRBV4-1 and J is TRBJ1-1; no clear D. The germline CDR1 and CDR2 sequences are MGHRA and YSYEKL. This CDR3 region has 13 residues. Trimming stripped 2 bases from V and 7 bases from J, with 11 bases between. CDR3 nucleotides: TGCGCCAGCAGCCAACATACAACACGTGAAGCTTTCTTT. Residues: CASSQHTTREAFF.

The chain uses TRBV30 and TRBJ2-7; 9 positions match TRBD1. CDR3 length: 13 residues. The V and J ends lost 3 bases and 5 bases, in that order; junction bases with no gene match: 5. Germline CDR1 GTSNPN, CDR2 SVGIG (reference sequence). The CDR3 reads CAWSPGQGDEQYF. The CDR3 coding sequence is TGTGCCTGGAGCCCGGGACAGGGAGACGAGCAGTACTTC. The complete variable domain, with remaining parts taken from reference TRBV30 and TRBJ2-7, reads SQTIHQWPATLVQPVGSPLSLECTVEGTSNPNLYWYRQAAGRGLQLLFYSVGIGQISSEVPQNLSASRPQDRQFILSSKKLLLSDSGFYLCAWSPGQGDEQYFGPGTRLTVT.

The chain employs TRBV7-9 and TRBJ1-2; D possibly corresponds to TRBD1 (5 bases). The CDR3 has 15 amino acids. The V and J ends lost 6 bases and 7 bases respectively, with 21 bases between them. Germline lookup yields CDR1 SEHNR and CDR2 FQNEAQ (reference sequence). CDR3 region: CASSSNPGLLGGYTF. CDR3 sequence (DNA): TGTGCCAGCAGTTCAAACCCAGGGCTTTTGGGTGGCTACACCTTC.

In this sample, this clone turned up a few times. The CDR3 loop is CASSTRPAYEQYF. CDR3 bases: TGTGCCAGTAGTACACGCCCAGCCTACGAGCAGTACTTC. This rearrangement joins TRBV19 to TRBJ2-7; D remains ambiguous. CDR1 LNHDA and CDR2 SQIVND come from the germline V gene (reference sequence). The ends were cut back, 4 bases at V and 2 bases at J, with 9 bases in the middle. The CDR3 is 13 amino acids. Together with reference TRBV19 and TRBJ2-7, the CDR3 gives the full variable domain: DGGITQSPKYLFRKEGQNVTLSCEQNLNHDAMYWYRQDPGQGLRLIYYSQIVNDFQKGDIAEGYSVSREKKESFPLTVTSAQKNPTAFYLCASSTRPAYEQYFGPGTRLTVT.

CDR3 in DNA: TGTGCCAGCAGCTTGTCCGGGGGGGTGACAGATACGCAGTATTTT. Its protein is CASSLSGGVTDTQYF. The gene calls are TRBV5-6 and TRBJ2-3; 8 bases line up with TRBD2. The germline gives CDR1 SGHDT, CDR2 YYEEEE. J gave up 3 bases and V 1 base, and 4 bases lay outside the gene matches. This CDR3 has 15 residues.

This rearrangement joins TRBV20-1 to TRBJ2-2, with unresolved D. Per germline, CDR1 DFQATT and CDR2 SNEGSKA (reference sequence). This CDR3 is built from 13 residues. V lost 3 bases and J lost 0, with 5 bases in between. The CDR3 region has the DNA TGCAGTGCTAGTGCAACGAACACCGGGGAGCTGTTTTTT. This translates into CSASATNTGELFF.

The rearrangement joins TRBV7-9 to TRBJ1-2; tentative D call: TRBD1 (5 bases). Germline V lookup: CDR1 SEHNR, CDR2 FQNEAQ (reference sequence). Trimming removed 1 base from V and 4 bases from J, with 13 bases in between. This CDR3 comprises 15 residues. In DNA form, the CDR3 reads TGTGCCAGCAGCTTAGGGGGGGATTACCTCTATGGCTACACCTTC. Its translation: CASSLGGDYLYGYTF. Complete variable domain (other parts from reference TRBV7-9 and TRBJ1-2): DTGVSQNPRHKITKRGQNVTFRCDPISEHNRLYWYRQTLGQGPEFLTYFQNEAQLEKSRLLSDRFSAERPKGSFSTLEIQRTEQGDSAMYLCASSLGGDYLYGYTFGSGTRLTVV.

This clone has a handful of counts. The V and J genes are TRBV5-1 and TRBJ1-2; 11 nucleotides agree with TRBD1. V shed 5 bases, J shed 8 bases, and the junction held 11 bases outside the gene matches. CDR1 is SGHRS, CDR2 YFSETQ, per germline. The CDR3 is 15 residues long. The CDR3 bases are TGCGCCAGCAGAAGTGGACAGGGGGCCGAGGAGGGCTACACCTTC. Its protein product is CASRSGQGAEEGYTF.

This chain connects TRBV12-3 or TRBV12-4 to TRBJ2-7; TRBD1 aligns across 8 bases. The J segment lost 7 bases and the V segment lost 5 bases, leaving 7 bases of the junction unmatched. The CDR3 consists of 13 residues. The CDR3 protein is CASSPLQGGEQYF. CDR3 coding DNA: TGTGCCAGCAGTCCACTACAGGGGGGAGAGCAGTACTTC.

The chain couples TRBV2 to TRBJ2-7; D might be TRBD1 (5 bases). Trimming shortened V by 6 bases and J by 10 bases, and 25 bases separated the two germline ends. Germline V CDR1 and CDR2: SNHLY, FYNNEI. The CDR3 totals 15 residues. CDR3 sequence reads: CASRGKGLPHLTQYF. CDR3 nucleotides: TGTGCCAGCAGGGGTAAGGGGCTCCCCCATCTTACTCAGTACTTC.

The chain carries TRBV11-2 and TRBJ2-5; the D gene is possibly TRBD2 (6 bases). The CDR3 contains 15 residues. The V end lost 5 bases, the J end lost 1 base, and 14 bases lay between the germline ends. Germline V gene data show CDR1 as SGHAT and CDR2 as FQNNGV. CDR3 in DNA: TGTGCCAGCAGCCTTTCCGGGACTTTCCAAGAGACCCAGTACTTC. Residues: CASSLSGTFQETQYF. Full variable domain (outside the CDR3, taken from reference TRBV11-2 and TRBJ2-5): EAGVAQSPRYKIIEKRQSVAFWCNPISGHATLYWYQQILGQGPKLLIQFQNNGVVDDSQLPKDRFSAERLKGVDSTLKIQPAKLEDSAVYLCASSLSGTFQETQYFGPGTRLLVL.

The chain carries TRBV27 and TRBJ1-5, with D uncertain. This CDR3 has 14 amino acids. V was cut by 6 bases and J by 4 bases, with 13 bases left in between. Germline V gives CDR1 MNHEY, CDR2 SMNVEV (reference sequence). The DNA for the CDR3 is TGTGCCAGCAGCTTGCACCAAGAGAATCAGCCCCAGCATTTT. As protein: CASSLHQENQPQHF.

This chain's CDR3 is CASSFRGQGLNTEAFF. The CDR3 DNA reads TGTGCCAGCAGCTTTAGAGGACAGGGTCTGAACACTGAAGCTTTCTTT. The rearrangement joins TRBV7-8 to TRBJ1-1; 8 bases fit TRBD1. J gave up 0 bases and V 3 bases, and 6 bases lay outside the gene matches. Germline assignment: CDR1 SGHVS and CDR2 FQNEAQ. The CDR3 loop spans 16 amino acids. Full variable domain (outside the CDR3, taken from reference TRBV7-8 and TRBJ1-1): GAGVSQSPRYKVAKRGQDVALRCDPISGHVSLFWYQQALGQGPEFLTYFQNEAQLDKSGLPSDRFFAERPEGSVSTLKIQRTQQEDSAVYLCASSFRGQGLNTEAFFGQGTRLTVV.

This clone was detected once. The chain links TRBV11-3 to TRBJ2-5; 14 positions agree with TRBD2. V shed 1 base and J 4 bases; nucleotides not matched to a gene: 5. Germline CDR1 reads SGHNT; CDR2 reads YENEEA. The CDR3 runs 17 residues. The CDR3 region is CASSLGYGTSGRETQYF. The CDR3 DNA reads TGTGCCAGCAGCTTAGGGTATGGGACTAGCGGGAGAGAGACCCAGTACTTC.

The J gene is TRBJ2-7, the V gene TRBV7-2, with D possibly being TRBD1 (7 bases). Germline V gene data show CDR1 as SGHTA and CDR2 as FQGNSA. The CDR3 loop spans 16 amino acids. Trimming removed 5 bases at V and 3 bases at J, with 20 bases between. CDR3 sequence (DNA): TGTGCCAGCAGCGTCTCCGCAGGGGGGAATTACTACGAGCAGTACTTC. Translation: CASSVSAGGNYYEQYF.

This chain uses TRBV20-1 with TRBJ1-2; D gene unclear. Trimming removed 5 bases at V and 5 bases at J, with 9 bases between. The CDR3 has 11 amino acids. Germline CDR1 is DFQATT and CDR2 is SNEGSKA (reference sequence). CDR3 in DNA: TGCAGTGCTCCGCGGGCGTATGGCTACACCTTC. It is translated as CSAPRAYGYTF.

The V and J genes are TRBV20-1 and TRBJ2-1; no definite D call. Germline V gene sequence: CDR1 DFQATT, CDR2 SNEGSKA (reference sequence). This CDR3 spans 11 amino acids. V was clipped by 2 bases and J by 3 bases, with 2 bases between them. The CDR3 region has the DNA TGCAGTGCTAGACTCTACAATGAGCAGTTCTTC. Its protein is CSARLYNEQFF.

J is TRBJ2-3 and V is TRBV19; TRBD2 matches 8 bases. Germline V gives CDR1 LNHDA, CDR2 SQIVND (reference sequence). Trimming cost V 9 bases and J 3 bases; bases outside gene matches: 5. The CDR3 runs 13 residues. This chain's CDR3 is CASRGGGTDTQYF. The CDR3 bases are TGTGCCAGCCGGGGGGGCGGGACAGATACGCAGTATTTT.

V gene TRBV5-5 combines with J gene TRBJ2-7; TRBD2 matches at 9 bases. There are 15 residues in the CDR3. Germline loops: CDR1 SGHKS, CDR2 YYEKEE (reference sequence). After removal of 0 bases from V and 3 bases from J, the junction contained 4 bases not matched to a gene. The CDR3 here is CASSLDSGSYYEQYF. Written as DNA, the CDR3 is TGTGCCAGCAGCTTGGATAGCGGGAGTTACTACGAGCAGTACTTC. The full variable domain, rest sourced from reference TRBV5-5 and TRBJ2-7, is DAGVTQSPTHLIKTRGQQVTLRCSPISGHKSVSWYQQVLGQGPQFIFQYYEKEERGRGNFPDRFSARQFPNYSSELNVNALLLGDSALYLCASSLDSGSYYEQYFGPGTRLTVT.

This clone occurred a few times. CDR3 coding DNA: TGCGCCAGCAGCTTTGAGAAGAACTACGAGCAGTACTTC. Protein: CASSFEKNYEQYF. The rearrangement uses TRBV5-1 and TRBJ2-7; D remains ambiguous. CDR3 length: 13 amino acids. Germline V gene data show CDR1 as SGHRS and CDR2 as YFSETQ. Deletions cut 2 bases from V and 3 bases from J, with 9 bases between.